The T cell receptor (beta chain) under discussion was sequenced for a study of blood T cell repertoires in COVID-19. The CDR3 covers 12 residues. V lost 4 bases to trimming and J lost 0 bases, with 4 bases between them. The germline CDR1 and CDR2 sequences are SGHTA and FQGNSA. Measured with immunoSEQ multiplex PCR; TCRdb has only the in-frame clones, and not every one. The repertoire consists of approximately 170,000 clones, with about 88% occurring once and the leading ten covering around 2%. This clone was counted a single time. Sample: peripheral blood. This chain uses TRBV7-2 with TRBJ2-7; D is uncertain. The clonotype originates from a man aged 50 or older who had recovered from COVID-19. The CDR3 sequence: CASSYNSYEQYF. The CDR3 bases are TGTGCCAGCAGCTATAACTCCTACGAGCAGTACTTC. Using reference TRBV7-2 and TRBJ2-7 for the parts outside the CDR3, the full variable domain is GAGVSQSPSNKVTEKGKDVELRCDPISGHTALYWYRQSLGQGLEFLIYFQGNSAPDKSGLPSDRFSAERTGGSVSTLTIQRTQQEDSAVYLCASSYNSYEQYFGPGTRLTVT.